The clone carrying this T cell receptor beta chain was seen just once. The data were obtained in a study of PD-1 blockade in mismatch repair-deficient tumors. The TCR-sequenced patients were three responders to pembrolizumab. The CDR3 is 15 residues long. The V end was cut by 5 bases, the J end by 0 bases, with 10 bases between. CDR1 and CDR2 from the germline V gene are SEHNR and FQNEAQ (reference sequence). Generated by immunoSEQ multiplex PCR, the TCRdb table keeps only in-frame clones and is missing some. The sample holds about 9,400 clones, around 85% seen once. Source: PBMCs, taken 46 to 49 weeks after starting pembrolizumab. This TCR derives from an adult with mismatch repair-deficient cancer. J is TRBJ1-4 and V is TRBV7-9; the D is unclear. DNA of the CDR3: TGTGCCAGCAGCATAGTTGGAGCAACTAATGAAAAACTGTTTTTT. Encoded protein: CASSIVGATNEKLFF.